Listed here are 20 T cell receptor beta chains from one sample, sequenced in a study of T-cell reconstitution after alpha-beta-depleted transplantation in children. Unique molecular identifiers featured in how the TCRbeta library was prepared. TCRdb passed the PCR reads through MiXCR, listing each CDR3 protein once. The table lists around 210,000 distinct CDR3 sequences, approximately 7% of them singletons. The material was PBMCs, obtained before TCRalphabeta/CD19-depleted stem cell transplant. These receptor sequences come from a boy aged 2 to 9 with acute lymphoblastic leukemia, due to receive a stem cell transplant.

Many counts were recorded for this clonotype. The DNA of the CDR3 is TGCGCCAGCAGCCAAGAGGGAGATGGGGCCTACAATGAGCAGTTCTTC. It yields the protein CASSQEGDGAYNEQFF. V usage is TRBV4-3 and J usage is TRBJ2-1, with D tentatively TRBD2 (5 bases). The CDR3 has 16 residues. V was shortened by 0 bases and J by 2 bases, with 11 bases between the two germline ends. Germline V lookup: CDR1 LGHNA, CDR2 YSLEER.

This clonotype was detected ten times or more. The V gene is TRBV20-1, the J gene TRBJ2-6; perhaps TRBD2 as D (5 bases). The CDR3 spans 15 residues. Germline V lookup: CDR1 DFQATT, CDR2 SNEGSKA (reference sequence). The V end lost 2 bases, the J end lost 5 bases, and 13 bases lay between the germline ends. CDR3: CSARNLGSWANVLTF. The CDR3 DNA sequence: TGCAGTGCTAGAAATCTTGGGAGCTGGGCCAACGTCCTGACTTTC.

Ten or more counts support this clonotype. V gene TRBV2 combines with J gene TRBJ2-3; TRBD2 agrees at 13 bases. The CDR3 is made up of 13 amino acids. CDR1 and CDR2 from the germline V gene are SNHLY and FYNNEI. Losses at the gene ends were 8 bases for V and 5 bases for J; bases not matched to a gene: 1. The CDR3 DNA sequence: TGTGCCAGCCGACTAGCGGGAGGAGATACGCAGTATTTT. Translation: CASRLAGGDTQYF.

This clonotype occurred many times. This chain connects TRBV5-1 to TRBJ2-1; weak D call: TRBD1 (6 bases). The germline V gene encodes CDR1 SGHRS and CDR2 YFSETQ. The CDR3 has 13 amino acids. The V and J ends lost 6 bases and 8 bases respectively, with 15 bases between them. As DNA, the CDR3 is TGCGCCAGCACTTTACAGGGCCATGATGAGCAGTTCTTC. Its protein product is CASTLQGHDEQFF.

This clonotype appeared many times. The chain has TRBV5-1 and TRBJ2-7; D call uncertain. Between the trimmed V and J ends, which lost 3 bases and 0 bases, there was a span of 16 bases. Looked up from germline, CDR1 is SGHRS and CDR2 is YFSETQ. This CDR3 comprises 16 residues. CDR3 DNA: TGCGCCAGCAGCTCCCTACTCTCGGGTAGCTCCTACGAGCAGTACTTC. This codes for CASSSLLSGSSYEQYF. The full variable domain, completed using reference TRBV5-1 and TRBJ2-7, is KAGVTQTPRYLIKTRGQQVTLSCSPISGHRSVSWYQQTPGQGLQFLFEYFSETQRNKGNFPGRFSGRQFSNSRSEMNVSTLELGDSALYLCASSSLLSGSSYEQYFGPGTRLTVT.

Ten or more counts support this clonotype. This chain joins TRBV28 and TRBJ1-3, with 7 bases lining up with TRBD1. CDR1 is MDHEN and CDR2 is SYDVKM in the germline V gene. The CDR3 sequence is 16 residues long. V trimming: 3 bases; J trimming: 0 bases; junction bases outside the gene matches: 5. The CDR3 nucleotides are TGTGCCAGCAGTTTGATCAGGGGGTACTCTGGAAACACCATATATTTT. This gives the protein CASSLIRGYSGNTIYF.

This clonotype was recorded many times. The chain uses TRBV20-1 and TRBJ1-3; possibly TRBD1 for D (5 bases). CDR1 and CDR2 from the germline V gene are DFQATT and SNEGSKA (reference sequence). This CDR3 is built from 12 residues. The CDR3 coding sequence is TGCAGCGTAGCAGGGTCAGGAAACACCATATATTTT. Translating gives CSVAGSGNTIYF.

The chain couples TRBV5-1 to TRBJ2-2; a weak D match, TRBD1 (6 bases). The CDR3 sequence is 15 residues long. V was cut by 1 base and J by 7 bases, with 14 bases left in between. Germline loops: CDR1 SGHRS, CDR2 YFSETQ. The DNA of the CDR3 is TGCGCCAGCAGCTTGCAATCAGGGGTTGGCGGGGAGCTGTTTTTT. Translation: CASSLQSGVGGELFF.

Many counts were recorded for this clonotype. DNA of the CDR3: TGTGCCAGCAGCCCGTCCGGACTCGTTACCTACGAGCAGTACTTC. Protein sequence: CASSPSGLVTYEQYF. The chain has TRBV13 and TRBJ2-7, with D possibly being TRBD2 (5 bases). CDR1 is PRHDT, CDR2 FYEKMQ, per germline (reference sequence). Trimming stripped 5 bases from V and 2 bases from J, with 16 bases between. The CDR3 contains 15 residues. Together with reference TRBV13 and TRBJ2-7, the CDR3 gives the full variable domain: AAGVIQSPRHLIKEKRETATLKCYPIPRHDTVYWYQQGPGQDPQFLISFYEKMQSDKGSIPDRFSAQQFSDYHSELNMSSLELGDSALYFCASSPSGLVTYEQYFGPGTRLTVT.

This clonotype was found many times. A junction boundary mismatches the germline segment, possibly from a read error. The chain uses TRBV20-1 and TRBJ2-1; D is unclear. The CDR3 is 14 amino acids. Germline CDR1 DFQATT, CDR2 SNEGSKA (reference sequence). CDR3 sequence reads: CSARDDLSYNEQFF. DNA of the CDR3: TGCAGTGCTCGAGATGACCTCTCCTACAATGAGCAGTTCTTC.

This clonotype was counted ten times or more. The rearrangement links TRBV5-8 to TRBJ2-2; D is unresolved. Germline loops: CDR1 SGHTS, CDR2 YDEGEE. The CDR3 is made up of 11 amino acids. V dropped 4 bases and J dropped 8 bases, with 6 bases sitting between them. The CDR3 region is CASSRVGELFF. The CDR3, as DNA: TGTGCCAGCAGCAGGGTTGGGGAGCTGTTTTTT.

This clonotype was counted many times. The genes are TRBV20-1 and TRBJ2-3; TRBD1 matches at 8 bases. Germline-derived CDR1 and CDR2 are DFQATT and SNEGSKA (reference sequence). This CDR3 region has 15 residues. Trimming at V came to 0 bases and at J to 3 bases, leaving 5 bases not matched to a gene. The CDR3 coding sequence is TGCAGTGCTAGAGAGGACAGGGTTCAGACAGATACGCAGTATTTT. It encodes CSAREDRVQTDTQYF.

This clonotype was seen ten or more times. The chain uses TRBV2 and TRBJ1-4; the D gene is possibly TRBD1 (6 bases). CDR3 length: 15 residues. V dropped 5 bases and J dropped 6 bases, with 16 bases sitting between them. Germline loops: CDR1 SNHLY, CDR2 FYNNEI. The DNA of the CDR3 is TGTGCCAGCAGTAATCACAGGGTTGGCGATGAAAAACTGTTTTTT. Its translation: CASSNHRVGDEKLFF.

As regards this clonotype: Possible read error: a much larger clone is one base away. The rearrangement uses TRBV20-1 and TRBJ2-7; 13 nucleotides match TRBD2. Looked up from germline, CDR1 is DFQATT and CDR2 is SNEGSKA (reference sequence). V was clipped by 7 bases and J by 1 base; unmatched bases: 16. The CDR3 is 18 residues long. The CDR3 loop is CSGPNPLAGGPQSYEQYF. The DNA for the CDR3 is TGCAGTGGCCCAAACCCACTAGCGGGAGGGCCCCAATCCTACGAGCAGTACTTC.

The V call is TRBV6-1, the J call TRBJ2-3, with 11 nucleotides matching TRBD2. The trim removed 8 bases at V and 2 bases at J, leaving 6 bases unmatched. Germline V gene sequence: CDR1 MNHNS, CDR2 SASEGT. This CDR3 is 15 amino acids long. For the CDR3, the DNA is TGTGCCAGCGGGTCACTAGCGGGAGTCACAGATACGCAGTATTTT. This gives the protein CASGSLAGVTDTQYF.

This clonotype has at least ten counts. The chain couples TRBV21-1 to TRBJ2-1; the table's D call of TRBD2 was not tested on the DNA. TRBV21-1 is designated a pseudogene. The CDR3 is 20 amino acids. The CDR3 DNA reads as TGTGCCAGCAGCAAATCCCCTCGGGGGACTAGCGGGCCATCCTACAATGAGCAGTTCTTC. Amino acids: CASSKSPRGTSGPSYNEQFF.

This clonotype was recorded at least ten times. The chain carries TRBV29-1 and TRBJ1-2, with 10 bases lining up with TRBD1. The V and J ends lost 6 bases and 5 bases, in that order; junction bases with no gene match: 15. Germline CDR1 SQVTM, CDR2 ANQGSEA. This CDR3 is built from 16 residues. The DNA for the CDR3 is TGCAGCGTCCTGACTCCCCTTTGGACAGGGGGTTATGGCTACACCTTC. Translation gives CSVLTPLWTGGYGYTF.

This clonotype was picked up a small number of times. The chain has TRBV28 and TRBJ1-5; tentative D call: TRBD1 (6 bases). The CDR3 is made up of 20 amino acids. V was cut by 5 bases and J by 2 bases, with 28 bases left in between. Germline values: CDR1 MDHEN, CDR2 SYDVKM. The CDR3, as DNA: TGTGCCAGCAGTACCTTCCTCGCAGGGGCTGCAGTATTTCGCAATCAGCCCCAGCATTTT. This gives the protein CASSTFLAGAAVFRNQPQHF.

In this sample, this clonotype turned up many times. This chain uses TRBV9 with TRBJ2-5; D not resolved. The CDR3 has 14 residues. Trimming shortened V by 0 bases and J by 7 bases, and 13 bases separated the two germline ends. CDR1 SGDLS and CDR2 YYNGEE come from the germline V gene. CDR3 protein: CASSVDGRKGTQYF. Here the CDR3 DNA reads TGTGCCAGCAGCGTAGATGGCAGAAAAGGGACCCAGTACTTC.

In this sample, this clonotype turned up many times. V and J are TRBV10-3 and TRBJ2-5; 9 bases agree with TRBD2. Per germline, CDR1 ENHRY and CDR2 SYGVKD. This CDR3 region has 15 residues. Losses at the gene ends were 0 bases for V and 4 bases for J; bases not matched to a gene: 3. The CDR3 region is CAISESTSGRETQYF. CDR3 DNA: TGTGCCATCAGTGAGTCGACTAGCGGTCGAGAGACCCAGTACTTC.